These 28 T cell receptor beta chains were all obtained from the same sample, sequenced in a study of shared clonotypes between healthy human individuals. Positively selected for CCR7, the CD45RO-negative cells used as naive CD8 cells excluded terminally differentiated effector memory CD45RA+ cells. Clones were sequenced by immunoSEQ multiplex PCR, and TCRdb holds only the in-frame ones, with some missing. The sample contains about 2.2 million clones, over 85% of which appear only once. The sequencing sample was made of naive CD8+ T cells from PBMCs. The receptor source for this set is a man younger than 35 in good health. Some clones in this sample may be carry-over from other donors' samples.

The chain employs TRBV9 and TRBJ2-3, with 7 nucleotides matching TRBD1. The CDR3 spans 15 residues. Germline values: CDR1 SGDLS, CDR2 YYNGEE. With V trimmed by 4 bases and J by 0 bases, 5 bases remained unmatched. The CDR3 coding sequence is TGTGCCAGCAGCTCCGGGACAGACAGCACAGATACGCAGTATTTT. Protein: CASSSGTDSTDTQYF.

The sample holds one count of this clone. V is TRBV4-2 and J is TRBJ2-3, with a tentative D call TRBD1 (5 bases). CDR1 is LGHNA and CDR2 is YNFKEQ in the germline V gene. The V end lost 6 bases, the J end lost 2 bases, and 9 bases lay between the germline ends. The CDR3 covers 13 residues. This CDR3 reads CASRDISTDTQYF. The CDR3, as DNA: TGTGCCAGCAGGGACATCTCCACAGATACGCAGTATTTT.

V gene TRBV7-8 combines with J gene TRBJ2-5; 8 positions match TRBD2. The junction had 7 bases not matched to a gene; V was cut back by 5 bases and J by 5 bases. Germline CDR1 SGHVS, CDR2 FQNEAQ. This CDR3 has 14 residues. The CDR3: CASSIREGGETQYF. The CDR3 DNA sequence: TGTGCCAGCAGCATCCGGGAGGGCGGGGAGACCCAGTACTTC.

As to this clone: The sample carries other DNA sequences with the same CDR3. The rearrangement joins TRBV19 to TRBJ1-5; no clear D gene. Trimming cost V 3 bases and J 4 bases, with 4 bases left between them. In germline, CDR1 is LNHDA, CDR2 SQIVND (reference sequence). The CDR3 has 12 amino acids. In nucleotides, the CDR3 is TGTGCCAGTAGTATGGGGAATCAGCCCCAGCATTTT. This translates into CASSMGNQPQHF.

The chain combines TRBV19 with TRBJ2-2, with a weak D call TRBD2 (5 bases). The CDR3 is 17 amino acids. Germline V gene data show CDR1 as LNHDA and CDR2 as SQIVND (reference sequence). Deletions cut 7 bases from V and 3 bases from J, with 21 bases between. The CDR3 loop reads CASTDELQAGDTGELFF. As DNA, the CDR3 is TGTGCCAGTACCGACGAGCTACAAGCCGGGGACACCGGGGAGCTGTTTTTT.

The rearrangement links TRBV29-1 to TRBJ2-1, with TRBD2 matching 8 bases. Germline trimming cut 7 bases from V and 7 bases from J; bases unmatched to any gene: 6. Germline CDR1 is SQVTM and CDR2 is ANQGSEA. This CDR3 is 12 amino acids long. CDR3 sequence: CSAGTRLNEQFF. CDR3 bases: TGCAGCGCAGGGACTAGACTTAATGAGCAGTTCTTC.

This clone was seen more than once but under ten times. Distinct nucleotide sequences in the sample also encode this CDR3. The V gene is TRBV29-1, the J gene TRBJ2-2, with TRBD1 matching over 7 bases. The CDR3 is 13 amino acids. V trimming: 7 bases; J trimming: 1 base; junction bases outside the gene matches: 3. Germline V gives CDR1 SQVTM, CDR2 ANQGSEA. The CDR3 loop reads CSARQGNTGELFF. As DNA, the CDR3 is TGCAGCGCCCGACAGGGGAACACCGGGGAGCTGTTTTTT.

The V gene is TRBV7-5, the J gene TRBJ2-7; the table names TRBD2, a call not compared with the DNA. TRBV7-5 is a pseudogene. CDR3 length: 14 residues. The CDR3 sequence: CVRTGGPYSYEQYF. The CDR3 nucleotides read TGTGTCAGAACGGGGGGACCCTACTCCTACGAGCAGTACTTC.

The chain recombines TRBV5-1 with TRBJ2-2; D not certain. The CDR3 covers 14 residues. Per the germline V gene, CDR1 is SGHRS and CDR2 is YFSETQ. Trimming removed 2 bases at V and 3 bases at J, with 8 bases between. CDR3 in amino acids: CASSFTRDTGELFF. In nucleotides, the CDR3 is TGCGCCAGCAGCTTTACAAGAGACACCGGGGAGCTGTTTTTT.

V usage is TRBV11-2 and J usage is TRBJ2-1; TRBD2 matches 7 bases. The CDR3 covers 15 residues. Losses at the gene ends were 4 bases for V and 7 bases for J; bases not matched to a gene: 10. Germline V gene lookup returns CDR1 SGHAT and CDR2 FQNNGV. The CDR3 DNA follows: TGTGCCAGCAGCTCCCTAGCGGTTCAAGGGAATGAGCAGTTCTTC. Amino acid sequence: CASSSLAVQGNEQFF.

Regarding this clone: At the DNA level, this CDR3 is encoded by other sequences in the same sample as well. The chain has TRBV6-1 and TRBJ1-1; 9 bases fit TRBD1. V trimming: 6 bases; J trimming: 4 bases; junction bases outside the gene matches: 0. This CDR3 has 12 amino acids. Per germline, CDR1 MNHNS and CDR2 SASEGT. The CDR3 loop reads CASRDRGTEAFF. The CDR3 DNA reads TGTGCCAGCAGGGACAGGGGCACTGAAGCTTTCTTT.

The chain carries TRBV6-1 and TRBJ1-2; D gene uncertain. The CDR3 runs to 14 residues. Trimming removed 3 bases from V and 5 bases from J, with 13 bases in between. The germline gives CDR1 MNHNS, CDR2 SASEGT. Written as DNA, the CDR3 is TGTGCCAGCAGTGACAGTAGGACGGTTTATGGCTACACCTTC. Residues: CASSDSRTVYGYTF.

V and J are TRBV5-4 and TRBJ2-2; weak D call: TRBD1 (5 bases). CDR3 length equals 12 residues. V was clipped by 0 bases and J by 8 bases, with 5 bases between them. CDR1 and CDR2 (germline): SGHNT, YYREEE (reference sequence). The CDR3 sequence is CASSLEGGELFF. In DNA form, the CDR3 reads TGTGCCAGCAGCTTGGAGGGGGGGGAGCTGTTTTTT.

CDR3 sequence: CASSPEGSLEQFF. CDR3 DNA: TGTGCCAGCTCACCAGAAGGATCCCTTGAGCAGTTCTTC. V is TRBV18 and J is TRBJ2-1; D ambiguous. CDR1 KGHSH and CDR2 LQKENI come from the germline V gene. V lost 2 bases and J lost 9, with 11 bases in between. CDR3 length: 13 residues.

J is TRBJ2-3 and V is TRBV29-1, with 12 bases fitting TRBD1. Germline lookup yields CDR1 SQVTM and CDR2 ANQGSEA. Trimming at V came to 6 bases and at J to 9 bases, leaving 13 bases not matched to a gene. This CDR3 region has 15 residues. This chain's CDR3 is CSVEKGDRGRGTQYF. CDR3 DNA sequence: TGCAGCGTGGAAAAAGGGGACAGGGGGCGAGGCACGCAGTATTTT.

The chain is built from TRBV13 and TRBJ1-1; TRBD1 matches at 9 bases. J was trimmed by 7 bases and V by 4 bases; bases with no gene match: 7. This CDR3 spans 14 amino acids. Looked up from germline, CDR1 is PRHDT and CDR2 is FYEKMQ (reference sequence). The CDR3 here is CASSWTGAGSEAFF. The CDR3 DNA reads TGTGCCAGCAGCTGGACAGGGGCGGGAAGTGAAGCTTTCTTT.

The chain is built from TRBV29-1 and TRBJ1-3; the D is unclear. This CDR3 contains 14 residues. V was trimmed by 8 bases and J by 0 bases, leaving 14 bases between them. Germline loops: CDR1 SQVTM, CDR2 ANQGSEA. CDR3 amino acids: CSFLGIHSGNTIYF. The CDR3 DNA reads TGCAGCTTCCTTGGGATCCACTCTGGAAACACCATATATTTT.

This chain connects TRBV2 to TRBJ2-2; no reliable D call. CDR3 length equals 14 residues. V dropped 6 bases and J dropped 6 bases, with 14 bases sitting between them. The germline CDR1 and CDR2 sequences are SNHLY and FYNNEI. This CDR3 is CASRPAMISGELFF. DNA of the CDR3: TGTGCCAGCAGACCCGCCATGATCTCCGGGGAGCTGTTTTTT. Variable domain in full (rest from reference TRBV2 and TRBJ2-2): EPEVTQTPSHQVTQMGQEVILRCVPISNHLYFYWYRQILGQKVEFLVSFYNNEISEKSEIFDDQFSVERPDGSNFTLKIRSTKLEDSAMYFCASRPAMISGELFFGEGSRLTVL.

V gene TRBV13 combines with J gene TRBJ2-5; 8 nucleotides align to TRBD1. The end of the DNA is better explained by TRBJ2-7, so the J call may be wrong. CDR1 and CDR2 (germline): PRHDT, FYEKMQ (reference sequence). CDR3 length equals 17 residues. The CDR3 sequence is CASTRTGHRQKTYEQYF. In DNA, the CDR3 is TGTGCCAGCACCCGGACAGGGCACCGACAAAAAACCTACGAGCAGTACTTC.

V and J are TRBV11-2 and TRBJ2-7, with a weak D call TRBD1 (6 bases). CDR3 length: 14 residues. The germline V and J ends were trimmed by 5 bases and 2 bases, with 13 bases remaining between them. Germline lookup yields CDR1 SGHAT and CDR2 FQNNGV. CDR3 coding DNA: TGTGCCAGCAGCCAGACAGGTTCGGCCTACGAGCAGTACTTC. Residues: CASSQTGSAYEQYF.

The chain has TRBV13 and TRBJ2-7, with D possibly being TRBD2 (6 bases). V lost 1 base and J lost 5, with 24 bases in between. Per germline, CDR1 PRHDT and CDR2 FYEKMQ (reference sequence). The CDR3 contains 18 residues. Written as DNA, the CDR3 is TGTGCCAGCAGCTTAGTACTTCTCGGACCCCACGGGGGAAACGAGCAGTACTTC. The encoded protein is CASSLVLLGPHGGNEQYF.

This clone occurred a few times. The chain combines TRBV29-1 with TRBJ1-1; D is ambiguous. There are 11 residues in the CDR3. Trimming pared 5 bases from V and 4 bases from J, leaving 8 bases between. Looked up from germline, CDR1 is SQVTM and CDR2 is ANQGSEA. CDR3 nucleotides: TGCAGCGTTCAGGAGGGCACTGAAGCTTTCTTT. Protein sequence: CSVQEGTEAFF.

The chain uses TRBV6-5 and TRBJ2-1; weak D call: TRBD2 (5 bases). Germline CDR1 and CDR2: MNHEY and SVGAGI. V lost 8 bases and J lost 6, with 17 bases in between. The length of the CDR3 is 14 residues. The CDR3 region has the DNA TGTGCCAGCTCTGAGGGTGGGTTTTCCAATGAGCAGTTCTTC. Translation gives CASSEGGFSNEQFF.

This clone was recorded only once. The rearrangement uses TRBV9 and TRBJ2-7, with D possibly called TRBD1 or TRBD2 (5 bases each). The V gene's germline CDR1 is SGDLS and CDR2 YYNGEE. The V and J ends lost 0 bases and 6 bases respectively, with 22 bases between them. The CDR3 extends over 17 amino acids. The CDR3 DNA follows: TGTGCCAGCAGCGTAGGGGGTTTGGGTGCCGCTGGGGGCGAGCAGTACTTC. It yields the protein CASSVGGLGAAGGEQYF.

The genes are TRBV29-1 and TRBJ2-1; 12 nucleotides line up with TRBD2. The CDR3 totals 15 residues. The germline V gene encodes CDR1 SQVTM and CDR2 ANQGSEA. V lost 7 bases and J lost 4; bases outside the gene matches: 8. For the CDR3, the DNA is TGCAGCGGCCTGACTAGCGGGAGTTTTTACAATGAGCAGTTCTTC. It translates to CSGLTSGSFYNEQFF.

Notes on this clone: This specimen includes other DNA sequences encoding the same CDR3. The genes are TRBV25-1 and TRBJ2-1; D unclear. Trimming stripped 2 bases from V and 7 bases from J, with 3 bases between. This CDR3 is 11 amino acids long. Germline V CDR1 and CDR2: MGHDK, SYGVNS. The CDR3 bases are TGTGCCAGCAGTGAAGGTAATGAGCAGTTCTTC. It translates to CASSEGNEQFF.

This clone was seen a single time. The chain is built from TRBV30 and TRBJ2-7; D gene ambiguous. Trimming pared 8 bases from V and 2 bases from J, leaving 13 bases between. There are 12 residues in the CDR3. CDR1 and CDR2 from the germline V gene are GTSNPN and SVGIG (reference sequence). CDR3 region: CAQREGTYEQYF. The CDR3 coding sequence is TGTGCCCAGAGAGAAGGTACCTACGAGCAGTACTTC. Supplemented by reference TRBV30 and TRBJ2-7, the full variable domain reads SQTIHQWPATLVQPVGSPLSLECTVEGTSNPNLYWYRQAAGRGLQLLFYSVGIGQISSEVPQNLSASRPQDRQFILSSKKLLLSDSGFYLCAQREGTYEQYFGPGTRLTVT.

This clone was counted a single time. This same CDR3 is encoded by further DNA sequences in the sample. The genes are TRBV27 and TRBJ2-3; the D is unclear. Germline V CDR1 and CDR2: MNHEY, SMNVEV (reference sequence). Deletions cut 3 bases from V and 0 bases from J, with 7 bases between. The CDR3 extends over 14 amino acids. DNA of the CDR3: TGTGCCAGCAGTTTCCTAGTCAGCACAGATACGCAGTATTTT. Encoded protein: CASSFLVSTDTQYF.